Below, 28 T cell receptor beta chains from the same sample are listed, as sequenced in a study of graft-versus-host responses after intestinal transplantation. Their specific antigens are unknown. Generated by immunoSEQ multiplex PCR, the TCRdb table keeps only in-frame clones and is missing some. The top ten clones hold about 2.5% of a sample with 45,000 to 50,000 clones, 85% to 95% of them seen once. This material consisted of unstimulated CD4+ T cells sorted from spleen or lymph node cells, taken before transplant. These receptors were obtained from a human donor who was the organ donor for an intestinal transplant.

The gene calls are TRBV4-1 and TRBJ2-4; D is unresolved. This CDR3 is 15 amino acids long. Germline assignment: CDR1 MGHRA and CDR2 YSYEKL. Trimming stripped 0 bases from V and 9 bases from J, with 15 bases between. CDR3 in amino acids: CASSQDKSGSGIQYF. The CDR3 DNA sequence: TGCGCCAGCAGCCAAGATAAGAGTGGGTCGGGCATTCAGTACTTC.

The chain uses TRBV4-3 and TRBJ2-7; 7 bases are a match to TRBD1. CDR3 length: 16 amino acids. Germline values: CDR1 LGHNA, CDR2 YSLEER. V lost 0 bases to trimming and J lost 0 bases; unmatched junction nucleotides: 5. The CDR3 nucleotides read TGCGCCAGCAGCCAAGATCCCGGGACAGCCTCCTACGAGCAGTACTTC. It yields the protein CASSQDPGTASYEQYF.

The rearrangement uses TRBV5-8 and TRBJ2-3, with 7 bases identical to TRBD1. V lost 0 bases to trimming and J lost 5 bases; unmatched junction nucleotides: 12. CDR1 and CDR2 (germline): SGHTS, YDEGEE. This CDR3 is 17 amino acids long. CDR3 protein: CASSLAGLGQSRDTQYF. The CDR3 nucleotides are TGTGCCAGCAGCTTGGCCGGGTTGGGACAGTCTAGAGATACGCAGTATTTT.

J is TRBJ2-5 and V is TRBV7-8; D is undetermined. Germline lookup yields CDR1 SGHVS and CDR2 FQNEAQ. The length of the CDR3 is 14 residues. Deletions cut 0 bases from V and 5 bases from J, with 10 bases between. In nucleotides, the CDR3 is TGTGCCAGCAGCTTAGCGATTTCCGGGGAGACCCAGTACTTC. Translating it yields CASSLAISGETQYF.

This clone showed up just a few times. The chain employs TRBV21-1 and TRBJ2-1; TRBD2, the table's D call, was not compared with the DNA. TRBV21-1 is noted as a pseudogene. The CDR3 sequence is 19 residues long. The CDR3 is CASSKAPTVAGGLYNEQFF. The CDR3 coding sequence is TGTGCCAGCAGCAAAGCCCCGACGGTAGCGGGAGGGCTTTACAATGAGCAGTTCTTC.

This chain connects TRBV11-3 to TRBJ2-5; D possibly corresponds to TRBD2 (6 bases). Germline V gene sequence: CDR1 SGHNT, CDR2 YENEEA. This CDR3 is built from 14 residues. Trimming stripped 4 bases from V and 0 bases from J, with 9 bases between. CDR3 DNA sequence: TGTGCCAGCAGCTCCCGGACTAACCAAGAGACCCAGTACTTC. This sequence encodes CASSSRTNQETQYF.

In its sample, this clone was seen once. J is TRBJ2-7 and V is TRBV4-2; 7 bases fit TRBD2. The CDR3 runs 15 residues. CDR1 is LGHNA and CDR2 is YNFKEQ in the germline V gene. J was trimmed by 7 bases and V by 0 bases; bases with no gene match: 9. This chain's CDR3 is CASSQDPSGGEEQYF. The CDR3 DNA is TGTGCCAGCAGCCAAGATCCTAGCGGAGGTGAGGAGCAGTACTTC.

This clone appeared a single time. This chain uses TRBV28 with TRBJ1-5, with D hard to call. Trimming removed 3 bases from V and 0 bases from J, with 12 bases in between. The CDR3 runs to 16 residues. Germline CDR1 and CDR2: MDHEN and SYDVKM. The chain's CDR3 is CASSFTPGYSNQPQHF. The DNA of the CDR3 is TGTGCCAGCAGTTTCACCCCCGGATATAGCAATCAGCCCCAGCATTTT.

The chain employs TRBV27 and TRBJ2-3; TRBD1 might be the D (6 bases). CDR3 length: 16 amino acids. V dropped 1 base and J dropped 4 bases, with 15 bases sitting between them. Germline V gene sequence: CDR1 MNHEY, CDR2 SMNVEV (reference sequence). CDR3 loop: CASSLFRGFLSDTQYF. DNA for the CDR3: TGTGCCAGCAGTTTATTCAGGGGATTTTTGTCAGATACGCAGTATTTT.

This sequence joins TRBV5-4 and TRBJ2-5, with TRBD2 matching 9 bases. The CDR3 is made up of 16 amino acids. With V trimmed by 2 bases and J by 5 bases, 10 bases remained unmatched. The germline V gene encodes CDR1 SGHNT and CDR2 YYREEE (reference sequence). CDR3 residues: CASSFGLAGLEETQYF. CDR3 coding DNA: TGTGCCAGCAGCTTCGGGCTAGCGGGGCTTGAGGAGACCCAGTACTTC.

This chain joins TRBV12-5 and TRBJ1-1, with a possible D match to TRBD1 (5 bases). CDR3 length: 16 amino acids. Trimming took off 1 base at V and 1 base at J, with 13 bases between the two ends. Germline CDR1 is LGHNT and CDR2 is FRNRAP. CDR3 sequence (DNA): TGTGCTAGTGGTTTGGGTAGTAGAGGACAGAACACTGAAGCTTTCTTT. Translation gives CASGLGSRGQNTEAFF.

This chain connects TRBV6-5 to TRBJ2-7, with D perhaps TRBD1 or TRBD2 (5 bases each). CDR1 is MNHEY and CDR2 is SVGAGI in the germline V gene. With 0 bases removed from V and 5 bases from J, the gap between germline ends came to 11 bases. The CDR3 extends over 14 amino acids. The CDR3 region is CASSYSVPGHEQYF. CDR3 coding DNA: TGTGCCAGCAGTTACTCTGTCCCGGGACACGAGCAGTACTTC.

The chain couples TRBV2 to TRBJ2-7; TRBD1 aligns across 10 bases. The CDR3 extends over 14 amino acids. From germline, CDR1 is SNHLY and CDR2 FYNNEI. V lost 8 bases to trimming and J lost 6 bases; unmatched junction nucleotides: 10. CDR3 loop: CASGDRGRPIEQYF. In nucleotides, the CDR3 is TGTGCCAGCGGCGACAGGGGGCGCCCCATCGAGCAGTACTTC.

This sequence joins TRBV4-1 and TRBJ1-1, with D hard to call. CDR1 and CDR2 (germline): MGHRA, YSYEKL. The germline V and J ends were trimmed by 0 bases and 0 bases, with 8 bases remaining between them. The length of the CDR3 is 15 residues. CDR3 coding DNA: TGCGCCAGCAGCCAAGATGAGAGACTGAACACTGAAGCTTTCTTT. Translating gives CASSQDERLNTEAFF.

The rearrangement links TRBV27 to TRBJ2-7; D is unresolved. The V gene lost 0 bases and the J gene lost 2 bases, with 5 bases spanning the gap. This CDR3 contains 13 residues. From germline, CDR1 is MNHEY and CDR2 SMNVEV (reference sequence). The CDR3 loop reads CASSLSSTYEQYF. CDR3 sequence (DNA): TGTGCCAGCAGTTTATCTTCCACCTACGAGCAGTACTTC.

The chain employs TRBV2 and TRBJ1-5; possible D gene TRBD1, 6 bases. In germline, CDR1 is SNHLY, CDR2 FYNNEI. V lost 3 bases and J 4 bases, leaving 7 bases between the germline ends. There are 13 residues in the CDR3. CDR3 DNA: TGTGCCAGCAGTGATCAGGGGAATCAGCCCCAGCATTTT. As protein: CASSDQGNQPQHF.

This clone was observed a single time. The chain joins TRBV6-6 to TRBJ2-3; the D is unclear. The CDR3 runs to 13 residues. V was shortened by 5 bases and J by 5 bases, with 11 bases between the two germline ends. CDR1 is MNHNY, CDR2 SVGAGI, per germline (reference sequence). CDR3 nucleotide sequence: TGTGCCAGCAGTGACCTTTACGGAGATACGCAGTATTTT. Its protein product is CASSDLYGDTQYF.

The genes are TRBV7-2 and TRBJ2-4; tentatively, D is TRBD1 (7 bases). This CDR3 has 15 residues. Trimming removed 4 bases at V and 4 bases at J, with 14 bases between. CDR1 and CDR2 (germline): SGHTA, FQGNSA. The CDR3 spells CASSSGGLTKNIQYF. The DNA for the CDR3 is TGTGCCAGCAGCTCAGGGGGGCTAACAAAAAACATTCAGTACTTC.

Here the CDR3 DNA reads TGTGCCAGCAGCCAAGATAGGCTAGCGGGAGGTACCGGGGAGCTGTTTTTT. As protein: CASSQDRLAGGTGELFF. The rearrangement uses TRBV4-2 and TRBJ2-2, with 11 bases fitting TRBD2. Per the germline V gene, CDR1 is LGHNA and CDR2 is YNFKEQ. V shed 0 bases and J 5 bases; nucleotides not matched to a gene: 5. The CDR3 sequence is 17 residues long.

The chain employs TRBV11-3 and TRBJ2-3; D is undetermined. The germline CDR1 and CDR2 sequences are SGHNT and YENEEA. V lost 9 bases and J 0 bases, leaving 4 bases between the germline ends. CDR3 length equals 11 residues. CDR3 DNA: TGTGCCAGGGGCAGCACAGATACGCAGTATTTT. Protein: CARGSTDTQYF.

The chain joins TRBV5-1 to TRBJ2-3; TRBD2 matches at 9 bases. Germline loops: CDR1 SGHRS, CDR2 YFSETQ. The CDR3 is made up of 16 amino acids. V lost 0 bases to trimming and J lost 2 bases; unmatched junction nucleotides: 4. CDR3 DNA: TGCGCCAGCAGCTTGGGACCGGGACTAGCCACAGATACGCAGTATTTT. Amino acid sequence: CASSLGPGLATDTQYF.

The chain employs TRBV6-1 and TRBJ2-7; D gene unclear. The CDR3 is made up of 11 amino acids. Germline CDR1 MNHNS, CDR2 SASEGT. Trimming removed 7 bases at V and 3 bases at J, with 7 bases between. The CDR3 DNA follows: TGTGCCAGCACAAACTTCTACGAGCAGTACTTC. Its protein is CASTNFYEQYF.

J is TRBJ2-1 and V is TRBV28; TRBD2 agrees at 13 bases. Germline V gene sequence: CDR1 MDHEN, CDR2 SYDVKM. There are 19 residues in the CDR3. Germline trimming cut 4 bases from V and 9 bases from J; bases unmatched to any gene: 18. Here the CDR3 DNA reads TGTGCCAGCAGTTCCCCTCAAGGACTAGCGGGAGTTGGGTTGGGTGAGCAGTTCTTC. Its translation is CASSSPQGLAGVGLGEQFF.

In its sample, this clone was seen once. The genes are TRBV19 and TRBJ2-5; TRBD1 matches 7 bases. CDR3 length: 14 amino acids. Germline V gives CDR1 LNHDA, CDR2 SQIVND (reference sequence). The trim removed 3 bases at V and 1 base at J, leaving 2 bases unmatched. The CDR3 DNA is TGTGCCAGTAGTATCCGGGACAGCCAAGAGACCCAGTACTTC. Protein sequence: CASSIRDSQETQYF.

This chain connects TRBV6-4 to TRBJ2-7; D call uncertain. Germline V CDR1 and CDR2: MRHNA, SNTAGT. The CDR3 loop spans 12 amino acids. V dropped 2 bases and J dropped 3 bases, with 5 bases sitting between them. CDR3 coding DNA: TGTGCCAGCAGTGACCGTCACTACGAGCAGTACTTC. This codes for CASSDRHYEQYF.

The genes are TRBV11-2 and TRBJ1-1; 7 bases are shared with TRBD1. Germline V gene lookup returns CDR1 SGHAT and CDR2 FQNNGV. The CDR3 sequence is 15 residues long. Germline trimming cut 0 bases from V and 3 bases from J; bases unmatched to any gene: 4. CDR3 sequence: CASSLEGTGDTEAFF. CDR3 DNA: TGTGCCAGCAGCTTAGAGGGTACAGGGGACACTGAAGCTTTCTTT.

The chain recombines TRBV6-1 with TRBJ2-7; D is tentatively TRBD1 or TRBD2 (6 bases each). V shed 6 bases and J shed 4 bases, with 16 bases lying between them. CDR3 length equals 14 residues. The germline CDR1 and CDR2 sequences are MNHNS and SASEGT. CDR3 DNA sequence: TGTGCCAGCAGGGTTGCGGGACAAGCGTACGAGCAGTACTTC. Translated, it gives CASRVAGQAYEQYF.

The chain joins TRBV6-5 to TRBJ2-1; no clear D. Germline loops: CDR1 MNHEY, CDR2 SVGAGI. CDR3 length: 16 residues. V was cut by 0 bases and J by 0 bases, with 9 bases left in between. CDR3 protein: CASSYSPRSSYNEQFF. Written as DNA, the CDR3 is TGTGCCAGCAGTTACTCTCCGCGGAGCTCCTACAATGAGCAGTTCTTC.